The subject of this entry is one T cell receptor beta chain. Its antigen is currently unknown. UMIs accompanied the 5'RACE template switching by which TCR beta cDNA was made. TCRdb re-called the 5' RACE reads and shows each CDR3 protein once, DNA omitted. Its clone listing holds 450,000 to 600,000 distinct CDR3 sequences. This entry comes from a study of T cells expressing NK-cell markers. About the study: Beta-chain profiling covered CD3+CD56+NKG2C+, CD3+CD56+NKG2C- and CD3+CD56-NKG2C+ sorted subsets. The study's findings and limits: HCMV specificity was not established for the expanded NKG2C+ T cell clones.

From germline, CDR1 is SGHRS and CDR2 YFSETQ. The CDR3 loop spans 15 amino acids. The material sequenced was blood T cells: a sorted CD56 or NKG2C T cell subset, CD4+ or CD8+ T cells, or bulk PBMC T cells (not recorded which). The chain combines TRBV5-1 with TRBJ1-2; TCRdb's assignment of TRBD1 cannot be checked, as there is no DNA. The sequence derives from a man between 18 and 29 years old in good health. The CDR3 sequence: CASSLGTGGNYGYTF.